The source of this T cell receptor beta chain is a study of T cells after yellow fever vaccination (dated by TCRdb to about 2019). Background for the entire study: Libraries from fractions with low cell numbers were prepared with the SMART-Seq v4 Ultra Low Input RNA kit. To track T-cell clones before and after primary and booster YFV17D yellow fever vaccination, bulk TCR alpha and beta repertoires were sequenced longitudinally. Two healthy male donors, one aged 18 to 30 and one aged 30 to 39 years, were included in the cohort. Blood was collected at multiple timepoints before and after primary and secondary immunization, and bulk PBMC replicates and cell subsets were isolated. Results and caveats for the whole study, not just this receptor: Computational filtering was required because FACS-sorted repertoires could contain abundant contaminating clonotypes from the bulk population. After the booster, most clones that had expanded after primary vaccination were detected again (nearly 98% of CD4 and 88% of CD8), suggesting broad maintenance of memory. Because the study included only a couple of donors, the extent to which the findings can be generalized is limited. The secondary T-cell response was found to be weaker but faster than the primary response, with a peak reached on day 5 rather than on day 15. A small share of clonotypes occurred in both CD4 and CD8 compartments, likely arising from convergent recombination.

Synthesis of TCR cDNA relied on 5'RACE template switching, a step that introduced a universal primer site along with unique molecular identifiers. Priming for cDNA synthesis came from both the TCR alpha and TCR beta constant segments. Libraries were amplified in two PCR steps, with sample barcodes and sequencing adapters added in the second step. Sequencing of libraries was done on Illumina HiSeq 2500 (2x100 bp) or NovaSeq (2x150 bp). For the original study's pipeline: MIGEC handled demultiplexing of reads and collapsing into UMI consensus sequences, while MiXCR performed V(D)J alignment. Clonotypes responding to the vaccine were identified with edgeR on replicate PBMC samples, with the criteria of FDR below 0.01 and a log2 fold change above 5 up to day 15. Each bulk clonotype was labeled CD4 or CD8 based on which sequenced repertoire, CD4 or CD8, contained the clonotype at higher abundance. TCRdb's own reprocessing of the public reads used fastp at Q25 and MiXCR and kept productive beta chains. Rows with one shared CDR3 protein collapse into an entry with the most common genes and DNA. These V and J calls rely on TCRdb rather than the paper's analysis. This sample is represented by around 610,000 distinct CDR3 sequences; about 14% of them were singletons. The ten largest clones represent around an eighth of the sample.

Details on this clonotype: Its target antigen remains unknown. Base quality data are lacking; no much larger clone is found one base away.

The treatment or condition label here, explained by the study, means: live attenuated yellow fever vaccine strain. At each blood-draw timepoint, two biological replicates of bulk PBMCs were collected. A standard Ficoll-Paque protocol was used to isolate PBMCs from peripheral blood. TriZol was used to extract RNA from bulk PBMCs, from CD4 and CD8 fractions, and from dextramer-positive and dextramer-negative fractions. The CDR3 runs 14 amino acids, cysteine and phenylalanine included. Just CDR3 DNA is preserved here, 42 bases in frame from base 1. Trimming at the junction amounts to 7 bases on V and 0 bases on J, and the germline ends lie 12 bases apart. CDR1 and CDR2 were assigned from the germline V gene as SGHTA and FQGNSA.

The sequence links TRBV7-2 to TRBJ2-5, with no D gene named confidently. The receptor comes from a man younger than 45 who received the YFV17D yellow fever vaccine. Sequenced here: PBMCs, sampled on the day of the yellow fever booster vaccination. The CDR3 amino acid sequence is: CASTSGPNQETQYF. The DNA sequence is TGTGCCAGCACCTCCGGACCGAACCAAGAGACCCAGTACTTC.